The 8 T cell receptor beta chains below were found in one sample sequenced in a study of blood T cell repertoires in COVID-19. The table came from immunoSEQ multiplex PCR; TCRdb's copy has only in-frame clones and leaves some out. The profile shows around 160,000 clones, 80% to 95% of them singletons. Source material: peripheral blood. The receptors were gathered from a woman in her fifties or sixties with COVID-19, enrolled during active disease.

The chain combines TRBV28 with TRBJ1-5; D gene unclear. The CDR3 has 14 amino acids. V lost 2 bases and J 6 bases, leaving 11 bases between the germline ends. CDR1 is MDHEN, CDR2 SYDVKM, per germline. The CDR3 region is CASSLPQYTQPQHF. The CDR3, as DNA: TGTGCCAGCAGTTTACCGCAGTACACTCAGCCCCAGCATTTT. The whole variable domain, filled in from reference TRBV28 and TRBJ1-5, reads DVKVTQSSRYLVKRTGEKVFLECVQDMDHENMFWYRQDPGLGLRLIYFSYDVKMKEKGDIPEGYSVSREKKERFSLILESASTNQTSMYLCASSLPQYTQPQHFGDGTRLSIL.

The chain employs TRBV7-9 and TRBJ1-5; TRBD1 might be the D (5 bases). This CDR3 contains 14 residues. V dropped 0 bases and J dropped 7 bases, with 10 bases sitting between them. Germline values: CDR1 SEHNR, CDR2 FQNEAQ (reference sequence). The CDR3 nucleotides read TGTGCCAGCAGCTTAGCGGGGGGTGGGCAGCCCCAGCATTTT. It is translated as CASSLAGGGQPQHF.

The rearrangement joins TRBV9 to TRBJ2-1; the D is unclear. From germline, CDR1 is SGDLS and CDR2 YYNGEE. V was clipped by 4 bases and J by 9 bases, with 8 bases between them. This CDR3 has 11 amino acids. The CDR3 protein is CASSLNGEQFF. CDR3 coding DNA: TGTGCCAGCAGCCTTAACGGTGAGCAGTTCTTC.

The CDR3 region has the DNA TGTGCCAGCAGTGAATCCAGGGTAGCCAATCAGCCCCAGCATTTT. Translating gives CASSESRVANQPQHF. The chain employs TRBV25-1 and TRBJ1-5; D may be TRBD1 (5 bases). V was shortened by 1 base and J by 3 bases, with 10 bases between the two germline ends. Germline V gene sequence: CDR1 MGHDK, CDR2 SYGVNS. CDR3 length: 15 residues. The variable domain in full, with the rest retrieved from reference TRBV25-1 and TRBJ1-5, is EADIYQTPRYLVIGTGKKITLECSQTMGHDKMYWYQQDPGMELHLIHYSYGVNSTEKGDLSSESTVSRIRTEHFPLTLESARPSHTSQYLCASSESRVANQPQHFGDGTRLSIL.

V gene TRBV30 combines with J gene TRBJ2-7; possibly TRBD1 for D (5 bases). V lost 4 bases and J lost 2, with 15 bases in between. The length of the CDR3 is 14 residues. CDR1 and CDR2 from the germline V gene are GTSNPN and SVGIG (reference sequence). In nucleotides, the CDR3 is TGTGCCTGGAATCTCCAGGGAACTACCTACGAGCAGTACTTC. Residues: CAWNLQGTTYEQYF.

The genes are TRBV4-3 and TRBJ1-2; 9 positions agree with TRBD1. The CDR3 loop spans 15 amino acids. In germline, CDR1 is LGHNA, CDR2 YSLEER. Unmatched junction bases numbered 4, after V lost 0 bases and J lost 5 bases. The CDR3 reads CASSQDLGQGYGYTF. Here the CDR3 DNA reads TGCGCCAGCAGCCAAGATCTGGGACAGGGTTATGGCTACACCTTC.

The chain employs TRBV9 and TRBJ2-5; 7 bases align to TRBD2. The V gene's germline CDR1 is SGDLS and CDR2 YYNGEE. The V segment lost 0 bases and the J segment 2 bases; nucleotides outside the gene matches: 1. The CDR3 runs 14 residues. The CDR3, as DNA: TGTGCCAGCAGCGTAGCGGGGGGACAAGAGACCCAGTACTTC. It specifies CASSVAGGQETQYF.

The chain combines TRBV4-3 with TRBJ1-1; no definite D call. V was shortened by 3 bases and J by 3 bases, with 8 bases between the two germline ends. CDR1 and CDR2 from the germline V gene are LGHNA and YSLEER. CDR3 length: 13 residues. This CDR3 is CASSQTHDTEAFF. The CDR3 coding sequence is TGCGCCAGCAGCCAGACACACGACACTGAAGCTTTCTTT.